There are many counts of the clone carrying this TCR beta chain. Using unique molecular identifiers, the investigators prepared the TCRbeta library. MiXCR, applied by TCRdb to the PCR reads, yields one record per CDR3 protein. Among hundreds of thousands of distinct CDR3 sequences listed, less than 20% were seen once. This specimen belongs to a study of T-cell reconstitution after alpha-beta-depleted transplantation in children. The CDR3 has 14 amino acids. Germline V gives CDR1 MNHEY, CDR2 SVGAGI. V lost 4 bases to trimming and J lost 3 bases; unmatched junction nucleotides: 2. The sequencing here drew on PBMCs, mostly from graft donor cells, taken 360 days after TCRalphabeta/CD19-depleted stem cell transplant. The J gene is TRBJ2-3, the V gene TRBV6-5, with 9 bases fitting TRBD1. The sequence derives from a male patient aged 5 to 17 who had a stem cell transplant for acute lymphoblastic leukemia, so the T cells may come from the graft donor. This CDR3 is CASSWGQGTDTQYF. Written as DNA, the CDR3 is TGTGCCAGCAGTTGGGGACAGGGTACAGATACGCAGTATTTT.